The clone carrying this TCR beta chain was observed a single time. Its matching antigen is unknown. Only in-frame clones appear in the TCRdb table, and some are missing; sequencing was by immunoSEQ multiplex PCR. Of about 97,000 clones in the sample, more than 70% were seen once. This sample is drawn from a study of T cell responses to AZD1222 COVID-19 vaccine. Overall study context: Second doses at about 4 or about 12 weeks were pooled. Findings of the study overall: Repertoire sampling occurred only after the peak T cell response. Seropositive at baseline were only five or six AZD1222 recipients.

Sequences were derived from peripheral blood, sampled on day 0 of AZD1222 vaccination. The receptor comes from an adult in good health.

CDR3 in DNA: TGTGCCTGGAGTATGGCCCCCGGCAGGGAGCTGTTTTTT. Encoded protein: CAWSMAPGRELFF. The chain couples TRBV30 to TRBJ2-2, with unresolved D. V was pared by 2 bases and J by 9 bases, with 13 bases between. This CDR3 comprises 13 residues. Germline CDR1 is GTSNPN and CDR2 is SVGIG (reference sequence).